This T cell receptor beta chain was found in a study of early T cells in non-severe SARS-CoV-2 infection. Study background: Sequencing of bulk RNA from unsorted whole blood was done, without chain pairing.

This clonotype appeared many times. What it binds is unknown. Separate cDNA molecules each had unique molecular identifiers attached to them. MiXCR, applied by TCRdb to the 5' RACE reads, yields one record per CDR3 protein. Counted here are around 58,000 distinct CDR3 sequences, roughly 13% occurring once; the ten biggest clones make up approximately 9.6%. The germline V gene has CDR1 SEHNR and CDR2 FQNEAQ (reference sequence). The CDR3 is 16 residues long. The V gene lost 1 base and the J gene lost 2 bases, with 12 bases spanning the gap. Findings and caveats of the study: Anti-spike CD8 responses were favored in VDJdb matching, and private and CD4 specificities were missed.

The chain combines TRBV7-9 with TRBJ1-3; the D gene is possibly TRBD1 (5 bases). The receptor was isolated from an adult who was a healthcare worker with PCR-confirmed SARS-CoV-2 infection or an uninfected control (not recorded which). Material for sequencing was whole blood. Here the CDR3 DNA reads TGTGCCAGCAGCTTAGGTGGGGCGCGGACTGGAAACACCATATATTTT. It is translated as CASSLGGARTGNTIYF. Together with reference TRBV7-9 and TRBJ1-3, the CDR3 gives the full variable domain: DTGVSQNPRHKITKRGQNVTFRCDPISEHNRLYWYRQTLGQGPEFLTYFQNEAQLEKSRLLSDRFSAERPKGSFSTLEIQRTEQGDSAMYLCASSLGGARTGNTIYFGEGSWLTVV.